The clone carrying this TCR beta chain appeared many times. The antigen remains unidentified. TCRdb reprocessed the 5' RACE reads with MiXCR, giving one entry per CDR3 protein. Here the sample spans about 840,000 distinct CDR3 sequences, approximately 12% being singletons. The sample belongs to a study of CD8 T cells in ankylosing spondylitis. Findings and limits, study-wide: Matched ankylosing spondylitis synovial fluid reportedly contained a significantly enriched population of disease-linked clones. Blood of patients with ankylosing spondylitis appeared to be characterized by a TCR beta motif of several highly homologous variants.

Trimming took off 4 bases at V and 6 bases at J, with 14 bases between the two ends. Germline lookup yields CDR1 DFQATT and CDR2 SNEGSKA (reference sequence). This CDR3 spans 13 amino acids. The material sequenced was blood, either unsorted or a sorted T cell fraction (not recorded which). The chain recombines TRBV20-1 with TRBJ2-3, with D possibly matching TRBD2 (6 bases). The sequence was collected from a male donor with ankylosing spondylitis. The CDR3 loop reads CSAIHGGLDTQYF. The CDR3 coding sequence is TGCAGTGCTATACACGGGGGACTCGATACGCAGTATTTT.